This is a list of T cell receptor beta chains from one sample in a study of blood T cell repertoires in COVID-19. Sequencing used immunoSEQ multiplex PCR; TCRdb keeps in-frame clones, though not all of them. This sample carries over 55,000 clones, about 77% of them seen once, and the ten largest clones take around 30%. The sample comprised peripheral blood. Receptor source: a human donor in a cohort sampled during active COVID-19. CDR3s include the opening cysteine and the closing phenylalanine or tryptophan. The D gene is left open where the match is weak. Clone size is stated in some rows and not others, as once, few, many or a class when expanded.

TRBV7-2	TRBJ2-2	.	.	TGTGCCAGCAGCTTTCTCAGGGGGGCCAGGGAGCTGTTTTTT	CASSFLRGARELFF
TRBV28	TRBJ2-1	few	TRBD2	TGTGCCAGCAGAACGGGAGGGACCTACAATGAGCAGTTCTTC	CASRTGGTYNEQFF
TRBV15	TRBJ1-3	few	.	TGTGCCACCAGCGGGGGGTTGGAGCCGCTCTCTGGAAACACCATATATTTT	CATSGGLEPLSGNTIYF
TRBV30	TRBJ2-1	.	.	TGTGCCTGGAGTGCGAGAAACAATGAGCAGTTCTTC	CAWSARNNEQFF
TRBV5-1	TRBJ2-1	.	.	TGCGCCAGCAGCTTGGGGGAGTCACCTCGATACAATGAGCAGTTCTTC	CASSLGESPRYNEQFF
TRBV10-3	TRBJ1-4	.	TRBD1	TGTGCCATCAGTGAGCTCGACAGGGGCAATGAAAAACTGTTTTTT	CAISELDRGNEKLFF
TRBV5-1	TRBJ2-1	.	TRBD1	TGCGCCAGCAGCCTTATCTCGACCAGGGGGTACAATGAGCAGTTCTTC	CASSLISTRGYNEQFF
TRBV20-1	TRBJ2-1	.	.	TGCAGGGCCCAGTCAGGTCATGAGCAGTTCTTC	CRAQSGHEQFF
TRBV4-2	TRBJ2-2	few	TRBD2	TGTGCCAGCAGCCAAGTAGTCAGCGGGGAGGACACCGGGGAGCTGTTTTTT	CASSQVVSGEDTGELFF
TRBV6-5	TRBJ1-4	.	.	TGTGCCAGCAGTTACGGGCGGACAAGGGAAAAACTGTTTTTT	CASSYGRTREKLFF